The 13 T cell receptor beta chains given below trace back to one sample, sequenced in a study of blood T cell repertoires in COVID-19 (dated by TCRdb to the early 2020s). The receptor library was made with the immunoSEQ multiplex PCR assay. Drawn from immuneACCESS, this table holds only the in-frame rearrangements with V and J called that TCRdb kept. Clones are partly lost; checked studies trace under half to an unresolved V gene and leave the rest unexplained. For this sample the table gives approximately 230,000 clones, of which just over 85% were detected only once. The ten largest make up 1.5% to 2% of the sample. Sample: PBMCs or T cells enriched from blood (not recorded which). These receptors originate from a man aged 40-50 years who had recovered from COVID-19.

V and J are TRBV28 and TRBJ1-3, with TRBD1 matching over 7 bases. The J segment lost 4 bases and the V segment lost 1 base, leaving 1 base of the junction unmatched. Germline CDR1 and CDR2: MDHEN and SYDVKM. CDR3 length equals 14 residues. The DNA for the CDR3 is TGTGCCAGCAGTTTATCAGGGGGAGGAAACACCATATATTTT. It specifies CASSLSGGGNTIYF.

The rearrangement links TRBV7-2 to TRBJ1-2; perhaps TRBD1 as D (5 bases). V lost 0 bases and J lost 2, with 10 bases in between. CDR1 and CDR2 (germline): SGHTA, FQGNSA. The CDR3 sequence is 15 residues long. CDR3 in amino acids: CASSLAMTANYGYTF. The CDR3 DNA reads TGTGCCAGCAGCTTAGCCATGACAGCGAACTATGGCTACACCTTC.

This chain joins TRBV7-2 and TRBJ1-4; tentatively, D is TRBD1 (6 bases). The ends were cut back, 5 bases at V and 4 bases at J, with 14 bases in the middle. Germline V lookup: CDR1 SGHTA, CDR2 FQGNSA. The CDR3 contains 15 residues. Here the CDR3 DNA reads TGTGCCAGCAGCGTACAGGGCAGCCATAATGAAAAACTGTTTTTT. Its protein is CASSVQGSHNEKLFF.

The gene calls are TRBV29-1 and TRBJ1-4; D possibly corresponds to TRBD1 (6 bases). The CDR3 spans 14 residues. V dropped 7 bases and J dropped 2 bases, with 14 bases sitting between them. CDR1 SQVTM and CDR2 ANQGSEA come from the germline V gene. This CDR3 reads CSAETGFTNEKLFF. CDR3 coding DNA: TGCAGCGCCGAAACAGGGTTTACTAATGAAAAACTGTTTTTT.

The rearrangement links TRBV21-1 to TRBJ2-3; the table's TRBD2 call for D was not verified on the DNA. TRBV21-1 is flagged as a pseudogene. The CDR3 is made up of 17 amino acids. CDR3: CASSKPMTASGTDTQYF. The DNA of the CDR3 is TGTGCCAGCAGCAAACCCATGACGGCGAGCGGCACAGATACGCAGTATTTT.

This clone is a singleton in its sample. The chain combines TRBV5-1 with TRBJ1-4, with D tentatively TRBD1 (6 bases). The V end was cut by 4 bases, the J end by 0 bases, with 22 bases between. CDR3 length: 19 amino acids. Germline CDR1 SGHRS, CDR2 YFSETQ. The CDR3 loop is CASSRRSAGDLATNEKLFF. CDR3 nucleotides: TGCGCCAGCAGCCGACGATCCGCAGGGGATTTAGCAACTAATGAAAAACTGTTTTTT.

The CDR3 bases are TGTGCCAGCAGGGACAGCACCCATGAAAAACTGTTTTTT. Translating it yields CASRDSTHEKLFF. The chain is built from TRBV2 and TRBJ1-4, with D possibly being TRBD1 (6 bases). This CDR3 comprises 13 residues. Trimming shortened V by 6 bases and J by 6 bases, and 11 bases separated the two germline ends. Germline V gives CDR1 SNHLY, CDR2 FYNNEI.

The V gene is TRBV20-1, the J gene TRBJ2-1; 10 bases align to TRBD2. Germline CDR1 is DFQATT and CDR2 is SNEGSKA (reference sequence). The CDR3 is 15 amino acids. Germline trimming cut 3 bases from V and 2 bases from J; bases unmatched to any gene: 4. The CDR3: CSASRLAGAYNEQFF. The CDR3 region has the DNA TGCAGTGCTAGTCGGCTAGCGGGAGCCTACAATGAGCAGTTCTTC.

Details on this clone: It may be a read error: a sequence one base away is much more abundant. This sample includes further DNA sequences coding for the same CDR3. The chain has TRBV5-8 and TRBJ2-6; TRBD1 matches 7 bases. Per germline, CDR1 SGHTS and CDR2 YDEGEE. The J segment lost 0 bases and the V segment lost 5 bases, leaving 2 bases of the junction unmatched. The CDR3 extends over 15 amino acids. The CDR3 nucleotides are TGTGCCAGCAGTAGGGACAGCTCTGGGGCCAACGTCCTGACTTTC. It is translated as CASSRDSSGANVLTF.

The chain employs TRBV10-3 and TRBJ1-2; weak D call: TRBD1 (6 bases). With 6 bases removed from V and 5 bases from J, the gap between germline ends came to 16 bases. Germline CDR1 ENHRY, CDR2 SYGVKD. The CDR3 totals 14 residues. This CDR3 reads CAISDRNLGYGYTF. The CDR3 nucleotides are TGTGCCATCAGCGACAGGAACCTTGGGTATGGCTACACCTTC.

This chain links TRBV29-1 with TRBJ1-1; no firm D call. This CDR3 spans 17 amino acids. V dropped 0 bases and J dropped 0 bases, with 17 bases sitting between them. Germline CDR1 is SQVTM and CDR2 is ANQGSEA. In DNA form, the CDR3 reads TGCAGCGTTGAAGATCCCCGGAGGGCCTCGATGAACACTGAAGCTTTCTTT. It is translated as CSVEDPRRASMNTEAFF.

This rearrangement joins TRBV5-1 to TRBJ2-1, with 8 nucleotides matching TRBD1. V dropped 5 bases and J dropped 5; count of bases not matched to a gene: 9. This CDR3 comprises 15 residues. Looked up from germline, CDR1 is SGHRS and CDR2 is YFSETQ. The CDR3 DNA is TGCGCCAGCAGTCAAAGGACAGGGAGAAACAATGAGCAGTTCTTC. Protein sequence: CASSQRTGRNNEQFF.

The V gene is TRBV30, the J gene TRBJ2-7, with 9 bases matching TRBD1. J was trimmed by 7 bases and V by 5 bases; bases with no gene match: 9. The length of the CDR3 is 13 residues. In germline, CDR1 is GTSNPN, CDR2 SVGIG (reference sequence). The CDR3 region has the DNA TGTGCCTGGCTACCGGGACAGGGCCAAGAGCAGTACTTC. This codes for CAWLPGQGQEQYF.